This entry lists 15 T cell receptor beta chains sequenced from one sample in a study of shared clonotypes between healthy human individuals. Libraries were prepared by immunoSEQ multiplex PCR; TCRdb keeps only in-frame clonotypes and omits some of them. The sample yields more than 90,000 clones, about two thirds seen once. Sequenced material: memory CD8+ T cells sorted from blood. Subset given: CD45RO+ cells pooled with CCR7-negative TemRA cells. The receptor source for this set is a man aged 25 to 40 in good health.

The CDR3 here is CASSPTLAQGANTGELFF. CDR3 coding DNA: TGTGCCAGCAGCCCCACGTTAGCGCAGGGGGCGAACACCGGGGAGCTGTTTTTT. The chain is built from TRBV7-9 and TRBJ2-2, with 7 bases matching TRBD1. The V gene's germline CDR1 is SEHNR and CDR2 FQNEAQ (reference sequence). The CDR3 is made up of 18 amino acids. V lost 5 bases to trimming and J lost 0 bases; unmatched junction nucleotides: 12.

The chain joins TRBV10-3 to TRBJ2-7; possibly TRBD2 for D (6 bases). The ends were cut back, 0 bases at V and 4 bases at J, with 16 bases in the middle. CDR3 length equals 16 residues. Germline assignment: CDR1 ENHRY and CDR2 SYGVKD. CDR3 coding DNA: TGTGCCATCAGTGAGTCGAGTGGCGGGACCCCATACGAGCAGTACTTC. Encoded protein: CAISESSGGTPYEQYF.

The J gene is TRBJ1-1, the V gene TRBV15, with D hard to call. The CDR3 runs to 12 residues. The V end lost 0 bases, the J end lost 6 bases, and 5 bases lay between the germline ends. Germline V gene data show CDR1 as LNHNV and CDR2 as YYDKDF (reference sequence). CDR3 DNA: TGTGCCACCAGCAGAGATTATTCTGAAGCTTTCTTT. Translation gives CATSRDYSEAFF. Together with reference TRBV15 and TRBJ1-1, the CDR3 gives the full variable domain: DAMVIQNPRYQVTQFGKPVTLSCSQTLNHNVMYWYQQKSSQAPKLLFHYYDKDFNNEADTPDNFQSRRPNTSFCFLDIRSPGLGDTAMYLCATSRDYSEAFFGQGTRLTVV.

The CDR3 sequence is CASSPLVAGTGTEAFF. The CDR3 bases are TGTGCCAGCTCACCTCTCGTAGCAGGGACGGGCACTGAAGCTTTCTTT. The rearrangement joins TRBV18 to TRBJ1-1; D may be TRBD1 (5 bases). The V gene lost 3 bases and the J gene lost 4 bases, with 18 bases spanning the gap. Germline loops: CDR1 KGHSH, CDR2 LQKENI. CDR3 size: 16 residues.

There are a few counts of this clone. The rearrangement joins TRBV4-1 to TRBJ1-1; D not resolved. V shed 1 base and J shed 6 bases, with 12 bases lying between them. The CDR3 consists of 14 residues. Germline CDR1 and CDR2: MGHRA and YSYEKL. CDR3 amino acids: CASSQVIGFSEAFF. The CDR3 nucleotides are TGCGCCAGCAGCCAAGTAATCGGGTTCTCTGAAGCTTTCTTT.

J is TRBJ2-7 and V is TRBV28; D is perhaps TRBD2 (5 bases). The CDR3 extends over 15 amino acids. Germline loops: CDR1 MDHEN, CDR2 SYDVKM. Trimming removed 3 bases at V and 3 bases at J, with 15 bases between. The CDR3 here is CASSFGESYCYEQYF. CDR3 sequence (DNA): TGTGCCAGCAGTTTCGGGGAAAGCTACTGCTACGAGCAGTACTTC.

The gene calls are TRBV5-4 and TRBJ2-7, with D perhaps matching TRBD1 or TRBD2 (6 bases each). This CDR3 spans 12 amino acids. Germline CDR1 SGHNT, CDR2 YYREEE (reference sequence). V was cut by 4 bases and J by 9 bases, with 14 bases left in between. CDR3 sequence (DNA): TGTGCCAGCAGCCCCCCCGGAGGGGGGCAGTACTTC. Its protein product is CASSPPGGGQYF.

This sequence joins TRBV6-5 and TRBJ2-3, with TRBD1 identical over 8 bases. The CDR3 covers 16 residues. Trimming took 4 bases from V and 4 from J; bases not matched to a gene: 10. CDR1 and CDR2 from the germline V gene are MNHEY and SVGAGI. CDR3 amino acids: CASSSGQGAGADTQYF. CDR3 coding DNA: TGTGCCAGCAGTTCCGGGCAGGGGGCAGGAGCAGATACGCAGTATTTT.

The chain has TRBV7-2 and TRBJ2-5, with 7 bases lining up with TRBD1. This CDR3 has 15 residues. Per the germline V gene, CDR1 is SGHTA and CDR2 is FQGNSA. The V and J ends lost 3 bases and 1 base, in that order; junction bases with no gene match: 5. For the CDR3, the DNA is TGTGCCAGCAGCTTCTACAGGGGTCCCCAAGAGACCCAGTACTTC. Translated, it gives CASSFYRGPQETQYF.

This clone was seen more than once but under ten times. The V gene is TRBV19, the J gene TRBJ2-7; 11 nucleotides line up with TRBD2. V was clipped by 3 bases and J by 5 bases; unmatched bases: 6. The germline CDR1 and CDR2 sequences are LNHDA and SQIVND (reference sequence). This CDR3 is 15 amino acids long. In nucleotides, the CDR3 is TGTGCCAGTAGTATCTTAGCGGGAGGGTTAAACGAGCAGTACTTC. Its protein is CASSILAGGLNEQYF. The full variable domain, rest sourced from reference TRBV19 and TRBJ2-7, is DGGITQSPKYLFRKEGQNVTLSCEQNLNHDAMYWYRQDPGQGLRLIYYSQIVNDFQKGDIAEGYSVSREKKESFPLTVTSAQKNPTAFYLCASSILAGGLNEQYFGPGTRLTVT.

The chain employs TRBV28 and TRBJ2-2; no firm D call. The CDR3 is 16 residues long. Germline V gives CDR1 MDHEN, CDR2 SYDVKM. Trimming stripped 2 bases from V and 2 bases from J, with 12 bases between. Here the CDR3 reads CASSLNRLVNTGELFF. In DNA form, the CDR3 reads TGTGCCAGCAGTTTAAATAGGCTGGTTAACACCGGGGAGCTGTTTTTT.

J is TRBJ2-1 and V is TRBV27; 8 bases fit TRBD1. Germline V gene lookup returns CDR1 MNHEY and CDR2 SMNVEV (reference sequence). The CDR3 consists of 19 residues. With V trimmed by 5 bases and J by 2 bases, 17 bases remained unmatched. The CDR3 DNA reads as TGTGCCAGCAGTGCCCGATCATACCAGACGGGACAGGCCTACAATGAGCAGTTCTTC. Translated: CASSARSYQTGQAYNEQFF.

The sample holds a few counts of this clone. The CDR3 DNA reads as TGTGCCAGCAGTTTACAGGGAGTAGAAGAGACCCAGTACTTC. Protein: CASSLQGVEETQYF. The V gene is TRBV27, the J gene TRBJ2-5; the D call may be TRBD1 or TRBD2 (5 bases each). The CDR3 is made up of 14 amino acids. The germline V gene has CDR1 MNHEY and CDR2 SMNVEV (reference sequence). V was cut by 2 bases and J by 3 bases, with 10 bases left in between.

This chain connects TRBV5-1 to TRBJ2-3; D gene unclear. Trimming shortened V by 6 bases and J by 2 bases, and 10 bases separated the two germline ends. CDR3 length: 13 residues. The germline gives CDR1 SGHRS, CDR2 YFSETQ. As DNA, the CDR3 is TGCGCCAGCACACACTCCTTCACAGATACGCAGTATTTT. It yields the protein CASTHSFTDTQYF.

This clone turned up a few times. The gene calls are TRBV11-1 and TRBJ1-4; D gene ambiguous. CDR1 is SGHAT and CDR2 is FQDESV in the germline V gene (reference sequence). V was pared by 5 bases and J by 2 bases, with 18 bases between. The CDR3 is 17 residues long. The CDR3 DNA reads TGTGCCAGCAGCCCGACCCGAGGGCTTCAGACTAATGAAAAACTGTTTTTT. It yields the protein CASSPTRGLQTNEKLFF.